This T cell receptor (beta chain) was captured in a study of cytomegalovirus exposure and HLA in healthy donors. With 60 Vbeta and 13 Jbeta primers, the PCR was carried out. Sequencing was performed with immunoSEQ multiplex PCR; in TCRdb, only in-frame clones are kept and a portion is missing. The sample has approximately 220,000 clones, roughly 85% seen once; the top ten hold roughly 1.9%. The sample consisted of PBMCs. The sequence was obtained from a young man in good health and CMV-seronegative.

This CDR3 reads CASSLVLYRGIGETQYF. The DNA for the CDR3 is TGTGCCAGCAGCTTAGTTTTATACAGGGGAATCGGAGAGACCCAGTACTTC. The rearrangement links TRBV7-8 to TRBJ2-5; 7 bases align to TRBD1. The ends lost 1 base at V and 4 bases at J; junction bases unmatched: 12. CDR3 length: 17 residues. The V gene's germline CDR1 is SGHVS and CDR2 FQNEAQ.